Shown below are 2 T cell receptor beta chains from a single sample sequenced in a study of beta chain features in type 1 diabetes. Sequenced material consisted of expressed TCRB transcripts (all of the isolated RNA was reverse transcribed). Libraries were prepared by immunoSEQ multiplex PCR; TCRdb keeps only in-frame clonotypes and omits some of them. This table has about 620,000 clones, 15% to 18% appearing once. The sample comprised naive CD4+ T cells from blood. These receptors all come from a man between 18 and 35 years old in good health.

J is TRBJ2-5 and V is TRBV18, with D unclear. Germline CDR1 is KGHSH and CDR2 is LQKENI. The germline V and J ends were trimmed by 1 base and 5 bases, with 11 bases remaining between them. The CDR3 runs 14 residues. The CDR3 region has the DNA TGTGCCAGCTCACCACAGAATGGGTTGGAGACCCAGTACTTC. Its protein product is CASSPQNGLETQYF.

This chain connects TRBV7-2 to TRBJ2-3; tentative D call: TRBD2 (6 bases). V was trimmed by 1 base and J by 2 bases, leaving 16 bases between them. The germline gives CDR1 SGHTA, CDR2 FQGNSA. The length of the CDR3 is 17 residues. The CDR3 loop is CASSLEGAGSTTDTQYF. CDR3 DNA sequence: TGTGCCAGCAGCTTAGAGGGAGCGGGTTCCACCACAGATACGCAGTATTTT.